These T cell receptor beta chains were read from a single sample in a study of Graves' ophthalmopathy and Graves' hyperthyroidism. One entry per CDR3 protein, called by TCRdb with MiXCR from the multiplex PCR reads. The table records hundreds of thousands of distinct CDR3 sequences, 21% of them present only once. Input material: peripheral blood. All receptors derive from a woman between 18 and 29 years old with stable Graves' hyperthyroidism. Each CDR3 is given with its conserved first and last residue. Fields, in order: CDR3 length, D gene, V gene, J gene, clone size, CDR3 DNA, CDR3 protein. D genes are given only for firm matches. For some rows the clone size is stated as once, few or many, or as a class when expanded; others skip it.

>13|TRBD1|TRBV6-1|TRBJ1-2|NA
TGTGCCATCAGTGCGGGACAGGACTATGGCTACACCTTC
CAISAGQDYGYTF
>15|NA|TRBV7-2|TRBJ1-3|many
TGTGCCAGCAGCTTGCGGGAGGCCTCTGGAAACACCATATATTTT
CASSLREASGNTIYF
>12|TRBD2|TRBV28|TRBJ2-3|many
TGTGCCAGCAGCCCCACTAGCGGGAAGCAGTATTTT
CASSPTSGKQYF
>13|NA|TRBV20-1|TRBJ2-4|many
TGCAGTGCTAGATTGGCAAACAAAAACATTCAGTACTTC
CSARLANKNIQYF
>14|NA|TRBV7-6|TRBJ1-1|NA
TGTGCCAGCAGCCGGAAGCGGGGGGGCACTGAAGCTTTCTTT
CASSRKRGGTEAFF
>11|NA|TRBV12-3/TRBV12-4|TRBJ2-5|many
TGTGCCAGCAGTGTAGGAAAGACCCAGTACTTC
CASSVGKTQYF
>14|TRBD1|TRBV6-1|TRBJ1-1|once
TGTGCCAGCACCCGGGACAGGGGGAACACTGAAGCTTTCTTT
CASTRDRGNTEAFF
>13|NA|TRBV29-1|TRBJ2-2|many
TGCAGCGTTGTACAAGGGGGAGCGGGGGAGCTGTTTTTT
CSVVQGGAGELFF
>15|NA|TRBV3-1|TRBJ2-7|few
TGTGCCAGCAGCCAAGGAAACGGAGCCTCCTACGAGCAGTACTTC
CASSQGNGASYEQYF
>13|NA|TRBV3-1|TRBJ2-2|many
TGTGCCTGCTCGGGGGGCGGCACCGGGGAGCTGTTTTTT
CACSGGGTGELFF
>13|NA|TRBV12-3/TRBV12-4|TRBJ2-4|many
TGTGCCAGCAGTTTCCAGAGTTGGGACATTAAGTACTTC
CASSFQSWDIKYF
>15|NA|TRBV28|TRBJ1-6|NA
TGTGCCAGCAGTAGGACAGTCGGGGGTAATTCACCCCTCCACTTT
CASSRTVGGNSPLHF
>14|NA|TRBV2|TRBJ1-6|few
TGTGCCAGCAGAAAGACAGGAGTCAATTCACACCTCCACTTT
CASRKTGVNSHLHF
>13|NA|TRBV12-3/TRBV12-4|TRBJ2-7|many
TGTGCCAGCAGCGGACGGCTCTCCTACGAGCAGTACTTC
CASSGRLSYEQYF
>12|NA|TRBV20-1|TRBJ1-2|many
TGCAGTGCTAGTCAGGGGATTTATGGCTACACCTTC
CSASQGIYGYTF
>17|NA|TRBV28|TRBJ2-7|many
TGTGCCAGCCTGAAGGGCGCTTTTACTGGCCCTTACTACGAGCAGTACTTC
CASLKGAFTGPYYEQYF
>14|NA|TRBV6-2/TRBV6-3|TRBJ1-5|NA
TGTGCCAGCCTGGGGGGTTCTAGCAATCAGCCCCAGCATTTT
CASLGGSSNQPQHF
>13|NA|TRBV6-5|TRBJ1-2|many
TGTGCCAGCAGCCCCGGGGCTAACTATGGCTACACCTTC
CASSPGANYGYTF
>15|TRBD2|TRBV5-1|TRBJ2-7|many
TGCGCCAGCAGCGTGGGACTAGCGGCTTCCTACGAGCAGTACTTC
CASSVGLAASYEQYF
>15|NA|TRBV6-5|TRBJ1-2|NA
TGTGCCAGCATTAAGGGGGGGGCGCCTAACTATGGCTACACCTTC
CASIKGGAPNYGYTF
>13|NA|TRBV29-1|TRBJ2-7|many
TGCAGCGTTGAAGCACAGGCGCCATACGAGCAGTACTTC
CSVEAQAPYEQYF
>13|NA|TRBV29-1|TRBJ2-4|many
TGCAGCGTTGGGATGCGCGCCAAAAACATTCAGTACTTC
CSVGMRAKNIQYF
>15|TRBD1|TRBV6-5|TRBJ2-7|many
TGTGCCAGCAGCGCGGGACAGGTGATCTCCTACGAGCAGTACTTC
CASSAGQVISYEQYF
>12|NA|TRBV12-3/TRBV12-4|TRBJ2-7|once
TGTGCCAGCAGTTTACGGACTGACGAGCAGTACTTC
CASSLRTDEQYF
>14|TRBD2|TRBV11-2|TRBJ2-5|many
TGTGCCAGCAGCTGGACTAGCGGGAAGGAGACCCAGTACTTC
CASSWTSGKETQYF
>14|NA|TRBV6-5|TRBJ1-2|few
TGTGCCAGCAGTTACTCTCAGGATAACTATGGCTACACCTTC
CASSYSQDNYGYTF
>16|NA|TRBV4-1|TRBJ2-7|many
TGCGCCAGCAGCGCCCAGGTTGGGACGTACTCCTACGAGCAGTACTTC
CASSAQVGTYSYEQYF